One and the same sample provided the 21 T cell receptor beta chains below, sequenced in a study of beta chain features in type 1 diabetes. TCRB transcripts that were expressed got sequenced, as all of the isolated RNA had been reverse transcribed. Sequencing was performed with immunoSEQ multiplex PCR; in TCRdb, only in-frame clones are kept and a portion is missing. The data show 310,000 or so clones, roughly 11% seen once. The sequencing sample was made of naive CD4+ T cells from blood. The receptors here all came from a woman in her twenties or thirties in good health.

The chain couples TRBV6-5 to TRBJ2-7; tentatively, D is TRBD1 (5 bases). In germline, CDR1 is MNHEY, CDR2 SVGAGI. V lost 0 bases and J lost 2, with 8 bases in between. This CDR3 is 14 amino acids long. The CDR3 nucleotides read TGTGCCAGCAGTTACTCTGCAGGGCCCTACGAGCAGTACTTC. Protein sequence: CASSYSAGPYEQYF.

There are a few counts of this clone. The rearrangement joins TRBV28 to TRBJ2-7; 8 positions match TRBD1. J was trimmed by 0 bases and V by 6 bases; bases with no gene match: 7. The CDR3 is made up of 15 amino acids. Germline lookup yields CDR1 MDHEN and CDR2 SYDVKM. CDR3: CASSAGQAYSYEQYF. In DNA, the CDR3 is TGTGCCAGCAGCGCGGGACAGGCCTACTCCTACGAGCAGTACTTC.

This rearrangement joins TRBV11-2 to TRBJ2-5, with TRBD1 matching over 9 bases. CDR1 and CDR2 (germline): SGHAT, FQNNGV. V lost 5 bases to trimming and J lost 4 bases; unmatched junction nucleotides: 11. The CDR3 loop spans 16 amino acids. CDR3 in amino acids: CASSLDPGTGRETQYF. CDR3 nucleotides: TGTGCCAGCAGCCTCGACCCCGGGACAGGGCGAGAGACCCAGTACTTC.

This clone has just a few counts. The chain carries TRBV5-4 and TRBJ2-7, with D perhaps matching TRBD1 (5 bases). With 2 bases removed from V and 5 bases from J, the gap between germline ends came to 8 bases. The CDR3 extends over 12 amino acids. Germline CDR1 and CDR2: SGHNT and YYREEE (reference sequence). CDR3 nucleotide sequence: TGTGCCAGCAGCTTAGTAGGGGACGAGCAGTACTTC. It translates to CASSLVGDEQYF.

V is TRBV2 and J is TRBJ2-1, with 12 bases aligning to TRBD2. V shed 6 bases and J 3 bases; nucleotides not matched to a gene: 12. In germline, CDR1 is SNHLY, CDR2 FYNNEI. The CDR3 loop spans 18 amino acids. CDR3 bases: TGTGCCAGCAGGAGGACTAGCGGGATCGGAAGTAGCTACAATGAGCAGTTCTTC. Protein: CASRRTSGIGSSYNEQFF.

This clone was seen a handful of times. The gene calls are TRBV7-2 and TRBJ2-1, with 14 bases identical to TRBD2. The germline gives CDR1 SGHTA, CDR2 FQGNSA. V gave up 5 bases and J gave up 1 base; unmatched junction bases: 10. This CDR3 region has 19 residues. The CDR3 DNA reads TGTGCCAGCAGCCGGGCGCCCGGGACTAGCGGGAGATCCTACAATGAGCAGTTCTTC. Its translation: CASSRAPGTSGRSYNEQFF.

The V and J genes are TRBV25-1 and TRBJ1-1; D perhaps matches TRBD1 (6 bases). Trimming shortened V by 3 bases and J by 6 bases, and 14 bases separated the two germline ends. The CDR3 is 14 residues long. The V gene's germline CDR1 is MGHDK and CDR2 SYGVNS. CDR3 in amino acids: CASSDVQGWAEAFF. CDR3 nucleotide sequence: TGTGCCAGCAGTGATGTACAGGGTTGGGCTGAAGCTTTCTTT.

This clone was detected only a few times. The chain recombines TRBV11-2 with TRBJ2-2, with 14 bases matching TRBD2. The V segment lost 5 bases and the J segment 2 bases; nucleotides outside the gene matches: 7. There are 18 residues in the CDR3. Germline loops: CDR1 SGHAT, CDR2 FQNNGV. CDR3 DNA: TGTGCCAGCAGCAGGGGAGGACTAGCGGGAGGAAACACCGGGGAGCTGTTTTTT. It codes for CASSRGGLAGGNTGELFF.

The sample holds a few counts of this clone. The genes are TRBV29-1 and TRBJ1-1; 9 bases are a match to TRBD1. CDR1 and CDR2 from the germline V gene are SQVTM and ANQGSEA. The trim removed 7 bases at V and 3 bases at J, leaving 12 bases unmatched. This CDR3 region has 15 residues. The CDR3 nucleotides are TGCAGCGCCAGACACAGGGGGCGGGGTGACACTGAAGCTTTCTTT. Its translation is CSARHRGRGDTEAFF.

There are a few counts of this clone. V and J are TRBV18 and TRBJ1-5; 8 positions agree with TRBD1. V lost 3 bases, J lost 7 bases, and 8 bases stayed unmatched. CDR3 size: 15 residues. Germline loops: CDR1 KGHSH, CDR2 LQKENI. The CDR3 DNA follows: TGTGCCAGCTCACCGGACAGGGTGAAGGGGCAGCCCCAGCATTTT. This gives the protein CASSPDRVKGQPQHF.

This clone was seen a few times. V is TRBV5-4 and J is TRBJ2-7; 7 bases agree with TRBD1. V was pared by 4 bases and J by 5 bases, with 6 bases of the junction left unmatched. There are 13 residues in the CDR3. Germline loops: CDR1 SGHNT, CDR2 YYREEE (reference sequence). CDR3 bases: TGTGCCAGCAGCATCCGACAGGGCCACGAGCAGTACTTC. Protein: CASSIRQGHEQYF.

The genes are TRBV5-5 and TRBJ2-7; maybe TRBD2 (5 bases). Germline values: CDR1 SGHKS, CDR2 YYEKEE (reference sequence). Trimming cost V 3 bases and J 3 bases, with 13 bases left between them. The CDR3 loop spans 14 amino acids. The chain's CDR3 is CASSSSVGSYEQYF. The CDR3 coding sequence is TGTGCCAGCAGCTCGTCGGTTGGGAGCTACGAGCAGTACTTC.

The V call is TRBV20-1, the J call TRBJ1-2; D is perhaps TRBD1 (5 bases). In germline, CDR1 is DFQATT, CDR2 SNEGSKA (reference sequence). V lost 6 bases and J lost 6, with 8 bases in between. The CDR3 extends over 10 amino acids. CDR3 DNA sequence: TGCAGTGCGTCCAGGGATGGCTACACCTTC. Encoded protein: CSASRDGYTF.

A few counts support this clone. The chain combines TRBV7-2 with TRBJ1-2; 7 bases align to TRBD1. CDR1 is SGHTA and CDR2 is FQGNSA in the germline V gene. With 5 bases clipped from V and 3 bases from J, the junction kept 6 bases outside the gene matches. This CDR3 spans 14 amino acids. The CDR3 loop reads CASSPGTEYYGYTF. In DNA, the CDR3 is TGTGCCAGCAGCCCAGGGACAGAATACTATGGCTACACCTTC.

The CDR3 DNA is TGTGCCAGCAGCTCCCGGGGGACGATCCGGGTCGAGCAGTTCTTC. Amino acid sequence: CASSSRGTIRVEQFF. The V call is TRBV7-2, the J call TRBJ2-1, with D perhaps TRBD2 (6 bases). The CDR3 loop spans 15 amino acids. V lost 4 bases, J lost 10 bases, and 20 bases lay in between. CDR1 and CDR2 (germline): SGHTA, FQGNSA.

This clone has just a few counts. In DNA, the CDR3 is TGCGCCAGCAGCTTGGATCCTCCGAACACCGGGGAGCTGTTTTTT. It specifies CASSLDPPNTGELFF. This chain uses TRBV5-1 with TRBJ2-2; D not resolved. This CDR3 is 15 amino acids long. Per the germline V gene, CDR1 is SGHRS and CDR2 is YFSETQ. Trimming took 0 bases from V and 0 from J, leaving 6 bases between them.

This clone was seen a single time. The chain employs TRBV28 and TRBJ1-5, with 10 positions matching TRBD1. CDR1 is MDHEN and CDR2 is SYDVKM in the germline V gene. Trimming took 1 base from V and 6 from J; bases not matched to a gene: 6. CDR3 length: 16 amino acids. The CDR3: CASSLFGTGDAQPQHF. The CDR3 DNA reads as TGTGCCAGCAGTTTATTCGGGACAGGGGATGCTCAGCCCCAGCATTTT.

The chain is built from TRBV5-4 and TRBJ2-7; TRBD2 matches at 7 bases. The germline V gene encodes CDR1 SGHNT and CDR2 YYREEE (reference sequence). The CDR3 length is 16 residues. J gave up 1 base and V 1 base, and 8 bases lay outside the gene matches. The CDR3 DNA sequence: TGTGCCAGCAGCTTGAGCCGCGGGAGTGTTTCCTACGAGCAGTACTTC. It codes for CASSLSRGSVSYEQYF.

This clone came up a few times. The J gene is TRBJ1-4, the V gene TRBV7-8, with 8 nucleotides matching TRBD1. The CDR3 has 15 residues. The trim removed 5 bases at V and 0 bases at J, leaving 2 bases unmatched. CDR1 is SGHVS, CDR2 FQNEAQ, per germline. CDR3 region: CASSGQGATNEKLFF. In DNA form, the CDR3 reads TGTGCCAGCAGCGGACAGGGAGCAACTAATGAAAAACTGTTTTTT.

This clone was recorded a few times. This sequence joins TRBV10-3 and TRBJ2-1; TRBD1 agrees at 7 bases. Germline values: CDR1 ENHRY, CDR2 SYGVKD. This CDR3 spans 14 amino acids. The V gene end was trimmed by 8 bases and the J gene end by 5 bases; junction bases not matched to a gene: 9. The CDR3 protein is CAIRAGTENNEQFF. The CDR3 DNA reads TGTGCCATCCGGGCCGGGACAGAGAACAATGAGCAGTTCTTC.

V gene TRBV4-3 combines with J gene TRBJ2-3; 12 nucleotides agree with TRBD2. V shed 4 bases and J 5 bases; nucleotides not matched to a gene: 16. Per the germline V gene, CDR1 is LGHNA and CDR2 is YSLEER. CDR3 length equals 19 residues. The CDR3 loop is CASSPSRLAGEASGDTQYF. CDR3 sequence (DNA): TGCGCCAGCAGCCCTTCTCGACTAGCGGGAGAGGCGTCAGGAGATACGCAGTATTTT.